The rows below give T cell receptor beta chains drawn from one sample of a study of T cells in localized non-small cell lung cancer. Sequencing was performed with immunoSEQ multiplex PCR; in TCRdb, only in-frame clones are kept and a portion is missing. The table shows more than 15,000 clones, with 70% to 90% occurring only once. Sequencing used peripheral blood, obtained before any cancer treatment. The source of these receptors is a female donor aged 60 or older with stage III squamous cell lung carcinoma. CDR3s include the opening cysteine and the closing phenylalanine or tryptophan. The D gene is left open where the match is weak. The size entry is marked missing in some rows and otherwise reads once, few, many or a size class.

clone_size: .
j_call: TRBJ1-1
v_call: TRBV5-1
d_call: .
cdr3_aa: CASSSTQGLSAFF
cdr3_nt: TGCGCCAGCAGCTCCACCCAGGGGTTGAGTGCTTTCTTT

clone_size: .
j_call: TRBJ1-2
v_call: TRBV4-2
d_call: .
cdr3_aa: CASSQNRPGIVTF
cdr3_nt: TGTGCCAGCAGCCAAAACCGCCCCGGGATAGTTACCTTC

clone_size: .
j_call: TRBJ2-1
v_call: TRBV19
d_call: TRBD2
cdr3_aa: CASSIRLAGYNEQFF
cdr3_nt: TGTGCCAGTAGTATAAGACTAGCGGGCTACAATGAGCAGTTCTTC

clone_size: .
j_call: TRBJ2-7
v_call: TRBV27
d_call: TRBD2
cdr3_aa: CASGPTSGYYEQYF
cdr3_nt: TGTGCCAGCGGACCAACTAGCGGTTACTACGAGCAGTACTTC

clone_size: .
j_call: TRBJ2-7
v_call: TRBV30
d_call: TRBD1
cdr3_aa: CAWRGQGHEQYF
cdr3_nt: TGTGCCTGGAGGGGACAGGGCCACGAGCAGTACTTC

clone_size: .
j_call: TRBJ2-7
v_call: TRBV28
d_call: .
cdr3_aa: CASSLAYEQYF
cdr3_nt: TGTGCCAGCAGTTTGGCCTACGAGCAGTACTTC

clone_size: .
j_call: TRBJ1-5
v_call: TRBV6-6
d_call: .
cdr3_aa: CASSYRGNSNQPQHF
cdr3_nt: TGTGCCAGCAGTTATAGGGGGAATAGCAATCAGCCCCAGCATTTT

clone_size: once
j_call: TRBJ1-1
v_call: TRBV28
d_call: .
cdr3_aa: CASSTDTEAFF
cdr3_nt: TGTGCCAGCAGTACAGACACTGAAGCTTTCTTT

clone_size: .
j_call: TRBJ2-1
v_call: TRBV7-2
d_call: TRBD1
cdr3_aa: CASSFAPGTGTYNEQFF
cdr3_nt: TGTGCCAGCAGCTTCGCCCCTGGGACAGGGACATACAATGAGCAGTTCTTC

clone_size: once
j_call: TRBJ2-7
v_call: TRBV2
d_call: .
cdr3_aa: CASSEGAGFSYEQYF
cdr3_nt: TGTGCCAGCAGTGAAGGTGCGGGCTTCTCCTACGAGCAGTACTTC

clone_size: few
j_call: TRBJ2-1
v_call: TRBV19
d_call: TRBD2
cdr3_aa: CASSIRGGVMVAPYNEQFF
cdr3_nt: TGTGCCAGTAGTATTCGCGGGGGGGTAATGGTTGCGCCCTACAATGAGCAGTTCTTC

clone_size: .
j_call: TRBJ2-6
v_call: TRBV27
d_call: .
cdr3_aa: CASSFAGANVLTF
cdr3_nt: TGTGCCAGCAGTTTCGCTGGGGCCAACGTCCTGACTTTC

clone_size: .
j_call: TRBJ2-2
v_call: TRBV7-2
d_call: TRBD2
cdr3_aa: CASSLGLAGAANTGELFF
cdr3_nt: TGTGCCAGCAGCCTGGGACTAGCGGGGGCAGCGAACACCGGGGAGCTGTTTTTT

clone_size: once
j_call: TRBJ2-5
v_call: TRBV2
d_call: .
cdr3_aa: CASNRLQETQYF
cdr3_nt: TGTGCCAGCAATCGATTACAAGAGACCCAGTACTTC

clone_size: .
j_call: TRBJ2-7
v_call: TRBV18
d_call: .
cdr3_aa: CASSPGRGDEQYF
cdr3_nt: TGTGCCAGCTCACCGGGCAGGGGTGACGAGCAGTACTTC

clone_size: .
j_call: TRBJ1-5
v_call: TRBV19
d_call: TRBD1
cdr3_aa: CASTMRRGTGASGSNQPQHF
cdr3_nt: TGTGCCAGTACGATGCGGAGGGGGACAGGGGCGAGCGGTAGCAATCAGCCCCAGCATTTT

clone_size: .
j_call: TRBJ2-4
v_call: TRBV6-6
d_call: .
cdr3_aa: CASSRGGAKNIQYF
cdr3_nt: TGTGCCAGCAGTAGAGGGGGGGCCAAAAACATTCAGTACTTC

clone_size: .
j_call: TRBJ2-1
v_call: TRBV5-1
d_call: .
cdr3_aa: CASSLVGVSYNEQFF
cdr3_nt: TGCGCCAGCAGCTTAGTGGGGGTCTCCTACAATGAGCAGTTCTTC

clone_size: once
j_call: TRBJ1-5
v_call: TRBV29-1
d_call: .
cdr3_aa: CSAAGSPGQPQHF
cdr3_nt: TGCAGCGCCGCGGGATCACCCGGTCAGCCCCAGCATTTT

clone_size: .
j_call: TRBJ2-7
v_call: TRBV7-8
d_call: TRBD2
cdr3_aa: CASTRWAGAPSSYEQYF
cdr3_nt: TGTGCCAGCACCCGATGGGCGGGAGCCCCGTCCTCCTACGAGCAGTACTTC

clone_size: once
j_call: TRBJ2-5
v_call: TRBV28
d_call: .
cdr3_aa: CASSLPPQETQYF
cdr3_nt: TGTGCCAGCAGTTTGCCCCCTCAAGAGACCCAGTACTTC

clone_size: .
j_call: TRBJ2-5
v_call: TRBV18
d_call: .
cdr3_aa: CASSPGLLGTQYF
cdr3_nt: TGTGCCAGCTCACCGGGACTCCTGGGGACCCAGTACTTC

clone_size: few
j_call: TRBJ1-3
v_call: TRBV6-6
d_call: .
cdr3_aa: CASSNGVGGNTIYF
cdr3_nt: TGTGCCAGCAGCAACGGGGTAGGGGGAAACACCATATATTTT

clone_size: .
j_call: TRBJ1-4
v_call: TRBV5-1
d_call: .
cdr3_aa: CASSLNSRGATNEKLFF
cdr3_nt: TGCGCCAGCAGCTTGAATAGCCGGGGAGCAACTAATGAAAAACTGTTTTTT

clone_size: .
j_call: TRBJ2-2
v_call: TRBV29-1
d_call: TRBD1
cdr3_aa: CSVRQGNTGELFF
cdr3_nt: TGCAGCGTGAGACAGGGTAACACCGGGGAGCTGTTTTTT

clone_size: .
j_call: TRBJ2-1
v_call: TRBV18
d_call: TRBD2
cdr3_aa: CASSPGMGGSQTSGTYNEQFF
cdr3_nt: TGTGCCAGCTCACCGGGGATGGGGGGCTCTCAGACTAGCGGGACCTACAATGAGCAGTTCTTC

clone_size: .
j_call: TRBJ2-1
v_call: TRBV4-1
d_call: TRBD2
cdr3_aa: CASSRSSSGSGYNEQFF
cdr3_nt: TGCGCCAGCAGCCGATCATCTAGCGGGAGCGGCTACAATGAGCAGTTCTTC

clone_size: .
j_call: TRBJ1-2
v_call: TRBV29-1
d_call: .
cdr3_aa: CSVEVIQAENTF
cdr3_nt: TGCAGCGTTGAAGTAATCCAGGCGGAGAACACCTTC

clone_size: .
j_call: TRBJ2-5
v_call: TRBV6-1
d_call: .
cdr3_aa: CASSERLPIQETQYF
cdr3_nt: TGTGCCAGCAGTGAAAGACTACCGATCCAAGAGACCCAGTACTTC

clone_size: .
j_call: TRBJ2-7
v_call: TRBV7-2
d_call: .
cdr3_aa: CASSPGIETRLSYEQYF
cdr3_nt: TGTGCCAGCAGCCCGGGTATCGAGACGCGGCTCTCCTACGAGCAGTACTTC

clone_size: .
j_call: TRBJ2-1
v_call: TRBV10-3
d_call: TRBD2
cdr3_aa: CAIRKAGAVNNEQFF
cdr3_nt: TGTGCCATCCGCAAAGCGGGAGCGGTTAACAATGAGCAGTTCTTC

clone_size: .
j_call: TRBJ2-1
v_call: TRBV5-5
d_call: TRBD1
cdr3_aa: CASSLGQGYSYNEQFF
cdr3_nt: TGTGCCAGCAGCTTGGGACAGGGATACTCCTACAATGAGCAGTTCTTC

clone_size: .
j_call: TRBJ2-2
v_call: TRBV5-4
d_call: .
cdr3_aa: CASSLEGARIGELFF
cdr3_nt: TGTGCCAGCAGCTTGGAAGGGGCCCGCATCGGGGAGCTGTTTTTT

clone_size: .
j_call: TRBJ2-3
v_call: TRBV18
d_call: TRBD1
cdr3_aa: CASSLGDSNTQYF
cdr3_nt: TGTGCCAGCTCTCTGGGGGACAGTAACACGCAGTATTTT

clone_size: .
j_call: TRBJ2-7
v_call: TRBV5-8
d_call: .
cdr3_aa: CASSLGGPYEQYF
cdr3_nt: TGTGCCAGCAGCTTGGGAGGGCCCTACGAGCAGTACTTC

clone_size: .
j_call: TRBJ2-1
v_call: TRBV18
d_call: TRBD1
cdr3_aa: CASSPPTGQGSYNEQFF
cdr3_nt: TGTGCCAGCTCACCCCCGACAGGGCAGGGCTCCTACAATGAGCAGTTCTTC

clone_size: .
j_call: TRBJ2-1
v_call: TRBV7-8
d_call: .
cdr3_aa: CASSPQGEQFF
cdr3_nt: TGTGCCAGCAGCCCACAGGGTGAGCAGTTCTTC

clone_size: .
j_call: TRBJ1-2
v_call: TRBV19
d_call: .
cdr3_aa: CASSMEGLLLYGYTF
cdr3_nt: TGTGCCAGTAGTATGGAGGGGCTCCTACTCTATGGCTACACCTTC

clone_size: .
j_call: TRBJ2-3
v_call: TRBV6-4
d_call: TRBD2
cdr3_aa: CASSLAGGTDTQYF
cdr3_nt: TGTGCCAGCAGCCTAGCGGGAGGAACAGATACGCAGTATTTT

clone_size: .
j_call: TRBJ2-1
v_call: TRBV29-1
d_call: TRBD2
cdr3_aa: CSVLSGGAISYNEQFF
cdr3_nt: TGCAGCGTCCTCAGCGGGGGGGCCATCTCCTACAATGAGCAGTTCTTC

clone_size: .
j_call: TRBJ2-1
v_call: TRBV9
d_call: .
cdr3_aa: CASSATSYSYNEQFF
cdr3_nt: TGTGCCAGCAGCGCGACGAGTTACTCCTACAATGAGCAGTTCTTC

clone_size: .
j_call: TRBJ2-7
v_call: TRBV6-5
d_call: .
cdr3_aa: CASSYDGRGSYEQYF
cdr3_nt: TGTGCCAGCAGTTACGACGGGAGAGGCTCCTACGAGCAGTACTTC

clone_size: .
j_call: TRBJ1-3
v_call: TRBV5-1
d_call: .
cdr3_aa: CASSLEGGRSSGNTIYF
cdr3_nt: TGCGCCAGCAGCCTCGAGGGGGGCCGTTCGTCTGGAAACACCATATATTTT

clone_size: few
j_call: TRBJ1-5
v_call: TRBV18
d_call: .
cdr3_aa: CASSPDGAYNQPQHF
cdr3_nt: TGTGCCAGCTCACCAGACGGGGCATATAATCAGCCCCAGCATTTT

clone_size: .
j_call: TRBJ2-7
v_call: TRBV5-1
d_call: .
cdr3_aa: CASSFPGIEQYF
cdr3_nt: TGCGCCAGCAGCTTTCCGGGAATCGAGCAGTACTTC

clone_size: .
j_call: TRBJ2-5
v_call: TRBV6-1
d_call: .
cdr3_aa: CASTDEGEETQYF
cdr3_nt: TGTGCCAGCACCGACGAGGGGGAGGAGACCCAGTACTTC

clone_size: .
j_call: TRBJ1-5
v_call: TRBV7-2
d_call: TRBD1
cdr3_aa: CAISETGTNQPQHF
cdr3_nt: TGTGCCATCTCAGAGACAGGGACCAATCAGCCCCAGCATTTT

clone_size: .
j_call: TRBJ2-2
v_call: TRBV21-1
d_call: .
cdr3_aa: CASRPTSGRARTGELFF
cdr3_nt: TGTGCCAGCAGGCCCACTAGCGGGAGGGCCCGGACCGGGGAGCTGTTTTTT

clone_size: .
j_call: TRBJ2-7
v_call: TRBV29-1
d_call: TRBD2
cdr3_aa: CSVATSGRGEQYF
cdr3_nt: TGCAGCGTAGCGACTAGCGGGAGGGGCGAGCAGTACTTC

clone_size: once
j_call: TRBJ1-1
v_call: TRBV5-1
d_call: TRBD1
cdr3_aa: CASSRGQGPIGAFF
cdr3_nt: TGCGCCAGCAGTCGAGGACAGGGGCCCATCGGAGCTTTCTTT